A selection of T cell receptor beta chains follows, all from one sample in a study of CD8 T cells in Susac syndrome. Using its own MiXCR run on the immunoSEQ multiplex PCR reads, TCRdb lists one record per CDR3 protein. The repertoire includes about 400,000 distinct CDR3 sequences, around 85% of them detected once, and approximately 0.11% sits in the top ten. Sequenced material: CD8+ T cells from PBMCs. These receptors were taken from a human donor with multiple sclerosis. CDR3s leave out the opening cysteine and the closing phenylalanine or tryptophan. Fields, in order: V gene, CDR3 protein.

TRBV2 | ASSDRGVNLKSNYGYT
TRBV3-1 | ASSRGGGADGELF
TRBV7-2 | ASSFGGGRYEQY
TRBV20-1 | SARRLAPYNEQF
TRBV27 | ASSLYQGAEGVNTEAF
TRBV11-2 | ASSLIGRSTNEKLF
TRBV7-9 | ASSSIGPGQGALGEQF
TRBV12-3/TRBV12-4 | ASSHVRQGLNTGELF
TRBV5-5 | ASSLAGAEF
TRBV20-1 | SARPSGGPLPSYEQY
TRBV30 | AWSVVGKGYT
TRBV4-1 | ASSQERNGHYGYT
TRBV6-5 | ATSAPGYNEQF
TRBV19 | ASSVAVDYNEQF
TRBV10-2 | ASRSGTQQF
TRBV12-3/TRBV12-4 | ASSFGPIYEQY
TRBV30 | AWSVTGVGQPQH
TRBV19 | ATRTGVNEQF
TRBV12-3/TRBV12-4 | ASSLTSVTDTQY
TRBV27 | ASSLSGSGQGWKGYT
TRBV4-1 | ASSQAAGGVTEAF
TRBV11-2 | ASSSVLAGDFYEQY
TRBV11-2 | ASSTLEWTSAYNEQF
TRBV6-5 | ASSTPSGAHGYT
TRBV6-5 | ASSYSAGVDGYT
TRBV12-3/TRBV12-4 | ASSLIAAGADTQY